This T cell receptor (beta chain) was sequenced for a study of blood T cell repertoires in COVID-19. Authors' analysis steps: By means of reference gene primer amplification, nucleated cell counts were estimated. Repertoires were generated with immunoSEQ multiplex PCR, while TCRdb's copy carries only in-frame clones and drops some. V, J and clone size are those of that table, while D and trimming were read from the DNA. Found here are more than 200,000 clones, over 80% of them singletons; the top ten hold 1.9%. The germline V and J ends were trimmed by 8 bases and 0 bases, with 14 bases remaining between them. This CDR3 region has 15 residues. Germline V lookup: CDR1 LNHNV, CDR2 YYDKDF (reference sequence).

The origin of this receptor is a woman under 30 who had recovered from COVID-19. The chain uses TRBV15 and TRBJ1-3; D is perhaps TRBD1 (6 bases). Sequencing was performed on PBMCs or T cells enriched from blood (not recorded which). CDR3 in amino acids: CATLARGFSGNTIYF. DNA for the CDR3: TGTGCCACCCTAGCCAGGGGATTCTCTGGAAACACCATATATTTT.